Included here is one T cell receptor beta chain sequence, with context. This clonotype was observed a few times. Its antigen is currently not known. Base qualities are missing; no much larger clone stands one base away. This sample was included in a study of blood T cells in healthy people across ages (dated by TCRdb to about 2015). Concerning the study at large: In model experiments, roughly one uniquely barcoded TCR beta cDNA molecule per two T cells was captured by template switching. To avoid experimental bias, donors of different ages were spread randomly across the sequencing lanes. Two additional independent replicas of 1 million unique cDNA reads from the same blood draw were analyzed for two donors (one aged 18 to 30 and one aged 80 or older). The donors were split into four age groups: young (average around 15 years), middle-aged (about 40), aged (roughly 60) and long-lived (about 74). The study measured age-related changes in TCR beta repertoire diversity using deep sequencing normalized with unique cDNA molecular identifiers. The research as a whole found: Since profiling was done on bulk unsorted PBMCs, naive and antigen-experienced compartments could not be conclusively compared. The percentage of naive T cells measured by flow cytometry correlated strongly with observed TCR beta diversity. Because donor CMV infection status was unknown, age-related changes in expanded clonotypes were potentially confounded. As age increased, observed TCR beta diversity per million T cells dropped in a roughly linear way, and a significant reduction was already evident by age 40. Estimates of total diversity from one million sequenced T cells were regarded as lower bounds and underestimates. Compared with the aged group, the long-lived group had more naive CD4+ T cells, fewer expanded clones and increased TCR diversity, a pattern suggesting age selection.

Donors were about 36 systemically healthy Caucasian individuals from Russia aged 6 to 90 years. Each donor gave roughly 9.5 milliliters of peripheral blood, collected into EDTA-treated Vacutainer tubes. Ficoll-Paque density-gradient centrifugation was used to isolate PBMCs, with at least 6.5 million obtained per sample. Total RNA, at least 6 micrograms per sample, was extracted from PBMCs with Trizol reagent. For every donor, an aliquot of PBMCs went through flow cytometry to measure the percentages of naive CD45RAhigh/CD27high T cells. Library preparation employed 5' RACE. The data were produced on an Illumina HiSeq 2500. A second about 7 to 12 cycle PCR used a sample-barcoded 5' primer and a J-beta primer mix. A template-switch 5' adaptor carrying 12 random nucleotides introduced a unique molecular identifier onto each TCR beta cDNA molecule. At least 2.5 million CDR3-containing paired-end reads were obtained from each sample. The Mint cDNA synthesis kit, primed by a TRBC-specific oligonucleotide, was used to synthesize first-strand cDNA from all RNA. After uracil-DNA glycosylase treatment, a first 18-cycle PCR used universal primers M1SS and BC2_uni_R on all cDNA. The study's own analysis went as follows. Each sample was normalized by randomly selecting 1 million high-quality reads, each carrying a distinct molecular identifier. Reads with shared molecular identifiers were discarded instead of being binned into consensus sequences. MiTCR, run with a Q25 quality threshold and the strictest error-elimination algorithm, handled CDR3 identification, clonotype clustering and error correction. Lower-bound total TCR beta diversity was estimated with a nonparametric unseen species model using Euler transformation. TCRdb reprocessed the public reads (quality trimming at Q25 with fastp, clone calling with MiXCR) and kept in-frame beta chains. Identical CDR3 protein sequences are pooled into one entry, listed with their most common genes and DNA. TCRdb assigned the V and J calls; the authors' analysis was not used. The sample yields 800,000 to 950,000 distinct CDR3 sequences; about 48% were counted once. The leading ten clones occupy roughly 13% of the sample.

V sheds 3 bases and J sheds 4 bases, leaving 15 bases between their ends. Measured from the cysteine to the phenylalanine, the CDR3 is 15 residues long. The retained sequence is limited to the CDR3, 45 bases, with the frame set at the first base. This TCR came from a man in his thirties or forties in good health. This receptor chain uses TRBV12-3 or TRBV12-4 and TRBJ2-5, and perhaps TRBD2 as D gene, on 7 matching bases. Specimen: blood. The nucleotides read TGTGCCAGCAGTTTGCGGGGGACATTCGGAGAGACCCAGTACTTC. It codes for CASSLRGTFGETQYF.